The clone carrying this T cell receptor (beta chain) was found many times. Its antigen is unidentified. These data belong to a study of T-cell reconstitution after alpha-beta-depleted transplantation in children. Findings of the study overall: T-cell numbers and diversity, one year after transplant, stemmed largely from T cells that were newly produced. Roughly two months post-transplant, alpha-beta T cells reportedly originated from several hundred graft clones that had expanded.

Unique molecular identifiers were used in preparing the TCRbeta library. TCRdb itself ran the PCR reads through MiXCR, one entry per CDR3 protein. The profile shows about 200,000 distinct CDR3 sequences, around 5.9% of them singletons. Germline values: CDR1 SGDLS, CDR2 YYNGEE. The CDR3 consists of 15 residues. With 1 base removed from V and 3 bases from J, the gap between germline ends came to 14 bases. The source of this sequence is a girl in the first two years of life with combined immunodeficiency, due to receive a stem cell transplant. This sample comprised PBMCs, obtained before TCRalphabeta/CD19-depleted stem cell transplant. The gene calls are TRBV9 and TRBJ2-7; no reliable D call. This CDR3 reads CASSVSPSANYEQYF. The CDR3 region has the DNA TGTGCCAGCAGCGTAAGCCCAAGTGCCAACTACGAGCAGTACTTC.